The present T cell receptor (beta chain) was sequenced within a study of T cell repertoires in cytomegalovirus infection. Deletions cut 5 bases from V and 9 bases from J, with 20 bases between. The germline gives CDR1 SEHNR, CDR2 FQNEAQ (reference sequence). The CDR3 loop spans 16 amino acids. TCRdb reprocessed the reads via MiXCR and lists one record per CDR3 protein. The table shows 270,000 or so distinct CDR3 sequences, with 17% occurring only once. This clonotype showed up just a few times. The V call is TRBV7-9, the J call TRBJ1-6; possible D gene TRBD1, 5 bases. The sequence came from a human donor in good health (CMV status not recorded). Some clones in this sample may be carry-over from other donors' samples. Specimen: CD8+ T cells from PBMCs. The CDR3 loop reads CASSPAYGGRISPLHF. In DNA, the CDR3 is TGTGCCAGCAGCCCCGCATACGGGGGTAGGATTTCACCCCTCCACTTT.